The 10 T cell receptor beta chains below were found in one sample sequenced in a study of regulatory T cells in long-lasting Graves disease. Arm-PCR with iRepertoire HTBI primers amplified the CDR3 regions for these TCR beta libraries. TCRdb fed the multiplex PCR reads into MiXCR, producing one record per CDR3 protein. The sample consists of about 470,000 distinct CDR3 sequences, around 15% of them appearing once. Time point in this sample: newly diagnosed GD, antithyroid drugs for less than 3 months. RNA extracted from PBMCs served as the sequencing template. This same sample was also taken into another study, of T cells in Graves' hyperthyroidism and ophthalmopathy.

The sample consisted of peripheral blood mononuclear cells (PBMCs), taken at new diagnosis, from a patient treated with antithyroid drugs. These receptors came from a middle-aged man with Graves disease.

This clonotype showed up many times. The chain has TRBV5-1 and TRBJ1-1; possibly TRBD1 for D (5 bases). The CDR3 covers 16 residues. Trimming took 5 bases from V and 0 from J, leaving 17 bases between them. Germline V gives CDR1 SGHRS, CDR2 YFSETQ. The CDR3 DNA follows: TGCGCCAGCAGGAATCGGGGCCCGTCGATGAACACTGAAGCTTTCTTT. Residues: CASRNRGPSMNTEAFF.

Ten or more counts support this clonotype. The gene calls are TRBV11-1 and TRBJ2-7, with a tentative D call TRBD1 (5 bases). This CDR3 has 13 amino acids. Trimming cost V 7 bases and J 1 base, with 11 bases left between them. The germline gives CDR1 SGHAT, CDR2 FQDESV (reference sequence). The CDR3 DNA is TGTGCCAGCACCGTTCAGGGTTCCTACGAGCAGTACTTC. This codes for CASTVQGSYEQYF.

This clonotype was observed a few times. The chain joins TRBV29-1 to TRBJ2-3; D is ambiguous. Germline CDR1 is SQVTM and CDR2 is ANQGSEA. V dropped 6 bases and J dropped 2 bases, with 6 bases sitting between them. The CDR3 is 11 residues long. The chain's CDR3 is CSVENTDTQYF. The CDR3 DNA sequence: TGCAGCGTCGAAAACACAGATACGCAGTATTTT.

The CDR3 DNA follows: TGTGCCAGCAGTGAGGATGGACTAGCGGGAGTTGTGACAGATACGCAGTATTTT. It translates to CASSEDGLAGVVTDTQYF. V is TRBV9 and J is TRBJ2-3; 13 nucleotides line up with TRBD2. The germline gives CDR1 SGDLS, CDR2 YYNGEE. The trim removed 5 bases at V and 3 bases at J, leaving 12 bases unmatched. The CDR3 sequence is 18 residues long.

The rearrangement uses TRBV28 and TRBJ2-1; D gene uncertain. Germline CDR1 and CDR2: MDHEN and SYDVKM. CDR3 length equals 13 residues. The V end lost 10 bases, the J end lost 1 base, and 11 bases lay between the germline ends. This chain's CDR3 is CANLKGSYNEQFF. The CDR3 DNA is TGTGCCAACTTAAAGGGTTCCTACAATGAGCAGTTCTTC.

The rearrangement links TRBV13 to TRBJ1-2; D uncertain. Trimming removed 4 bases from V and 4 bases from J, with 10 bases in between. The germline gives CDR1 PRHDT, CDR2 FYEKMQ (reference sequence). This CDR3 has 13 amino acids. DNA for the CDR3: TGTGCCAGCAGCTCCCACAGCCTCTATGGCTACACCTTC. This sequence encodes CASSSHSLYGYTF.

This chain connects TRBV20-1 to TRBJ2-5; 7 bases are shared with TRBD2. Germline V gives CDR1 DFQATT, CDR2 SNEGSKA (reference sequence). The trim removed 0 bases at V and 1 base at J, leaving 5 bases unmatched. The CDR3 loop spans 15 amino acids. The CDR3 sequence: CSARDFLAGQETQYF. The DNA for the CDR3 is TGCAGTGCTAGAGATTTTTTAGCGGGCCAAGAGACCCAGTACTTC.

This clonotype was seen a few times. The chain carries TRBV20-1 and TRBJ1-6; 12 bases are a match to TRBD1. Looked up from germline, CDR1 is DFQATT and CDR2 is SNEGSKA (reference sequence). This CDR3 is built from 14 residues. V gave up 6 bases and J gave up 9 bases; unmatched junction bases: 6. The CDR3 bases are TGCAGTGCCCTCTCGGGACAGGGGGCTTCACCCCTCCACTTT. It specifies CSALSGQGASPLHF.

CDR3 sequence: CASSNTGTGGETQYF. The CDR3 nucleotides are TGCGCCAGCAGCAACACCGGGACAGGGGGCGAGACCCAGTACTTC. This chain links TRBV5-1 with TRBJ2-5, with TRBD1 identical over 12 bases. With 4 bases clipped from V and 5 bases from J, the junction kept 6 bases outside the gene matches. The CDR3 spans 15 residues. The germline gives CDR1 SGHRS, CDR2 YFSETQ.

This clonotype was found a few times. This rearrangement joins TRBV29-1 to TRBJ2-2; TRBD2 matches at 14 bases. Per the germline V gene, CDR1 is SQVTM and CDR2 is ANQGSEA. The length of the CDR3 is 16 residues. J lost 8 bases, V lost 6 bases, and 11 bases had no gene match. The CDR3 protein is CSVKAGLAGDGGELFF. The CDR3 region has the DNA TGCAGCGTAAAGGCGGGACTAGCGGGAGACGGGGGGGAGCTGTTTTTT.